This T cell receptor beta chain was recovered during a study of monozygotic twins with inflammatory bowel disease. Study results and limitations: Different subtypes (of T cells) could not be told apart from one another. Lower TCRbeta diversity (inverse Simpson) was seen in IBD patients than in healthy co-twins.

Comments on this clonotype: Its antigen is not known.

Researchers isolated total RNA from whole blood without sorting T cells. This CDR3 comprises 13 residues. Germline loops: CDR1 LNHDA, CDR2 SQIVND (reference sequence). After re-calling the 5' RACE reads, TCRdb lists one entry per CDR3 protein, DNA absent. Its table lists 150,000 to 200,000 distinct CDR3 sequences. The sample was blood. This TCR was sampled from a human donor with ulcerative colitis or Crohn's disease, or a healthy co-twin of an affected twin (not recorded which). The chain is built from TRBV19 and TRBJ2-1; TCRdb calls TRBD2, which cannot be checked without DNA. CDR3 amino acids: CATSGRSFWEQFF.